Following are 29 T cell receptor beta chains from one sample sequenced in a study of T cells in Graves' hyperthyroidism and ophthalmopathy. Amplified TCR beta CDR3 regions came from RNA transcripts. When the TCR CDR3 underwent first-round RT-PCR, the HTBI primer set was used. In TCRdb, the multiplex PCR reads were re-called with MiXCR into one record per CDR3 protein. The sample includes over 550,000 distinct CDR3 sequences, 16% of them seen just once. The sequencing sample was made of blood. The receptor source for this set is a young woman with Graves' hyperthyroidism.

The sample holds many counts of this clonotype. The V call is TRBV28, the J call TRBJ2-3; TRBD2 matches 10 bases. From germline, CDR1 is MDHEN and CDR2 SYDVKM. The junction had 9 bases not matched to a gene; V was cut back by 2 bases and J by 7 bases. The CDR3 has 16 residues. This CDR3 is CASSLRGTSGNHTQYF. CDR3 DNA: TGTGCCAGCAGTTTAAGGGGTACTAGCGGGAACCATACGCAGTATTTT.

This clonotype has only a few counts. This chain connects TRBV29-1 to TRBJ2-5; 9 bases map to TRBD2. Germline CDR1 SQVTM, CDR2 ANQGSEA. The CDR3 runs to 14 residues. With V trimmed by 4 bases and J by 5 bases, 8 bases remained unmatched. CDR3 coding DNA: TGCAGCGTTGCGGCTAGCGGGATTAGGGAGACCCAGTACTTC. Translated: CSVAASGIRETQYF.

This clonotype was seen ten or more times. V and J are TRBV24-1 and TRBJ2-5, with a tentative D call TRBD1 (5 bases). CDR3 length: 16 residues. Germline-derived CDR1 and CDR2 are KGHDR and SFDVKD. Trimming shortened V by 0 bases and J by 2 bases, and 12 bases separated the two germline ends. The CDR3 is CATSDLSGRTQETQYF. CDR3 nucleotide sequence: TGTGCCACCAGTGATTTGTCGGGCAGGACACAAGAGACCCAGTACTTC.

V is TRBV6-1 and J is TRBJ2-1; 12 nucleotides agree with TRBD2. The V segment lost 4 bases and the J segment 0 bases; nucleotides outside the gene matches: 10. The germline V gene has CDR1 MNHNS and CDR2 SASEGT. The CDR3 runs to 19 residues. The DNA for the CDR3 is TGTGCCAGCAGTGGTACCGGGACTAGCGGGTTGAGCTCCTACAATGAGCAGTTCTTC. Its protein is CASSGTGTSGLSSYNEQFF.

At least ten counts were recorded for this clonotype. This chain joins TRBV18 and TRBJ2-1; D uncertain. CDR1 and CDR2 from the germline V gene are KGHSH and LQKENI. The CDR3 runs to 15 residues. V was shortened by 6 bases and J by 7 bases, with 19 bases between the two germline ends. This CDR3 is CASSPERVSGNEQFF. The CDR3 region has the DNA TGTGCCAGCTCGCCAGAAAGGGTTTCTGGGAATGAGCAGTTCTTC.

This clonotype has only a few counts. The rearrangement joins TRBV18 to TRBJ1-2, with D unresolved. The CDR3 sequence is 13 residues long. CDR1 and CDR2 from the germline V gene are KGHSH and LQKENI. V gave up 6 bases and J gave up 0 bases, with 8 bases separating them. The CDR3 spells CASSSSPNYGYTF. The CDR3 bases are TGTGCCAGCTCCAGCTCCCCTAACTATGGCTACACCTTC.

The V and J genes are TRBV9 and TRBJ2-1; 10 bases agree with TRBD2. The CDR3 sequence is 18 residues long. After removal of 4 bases from V and 10 bases from J, the junction contained 20 bases not matched to a gene. Germline V gene data show CDR1 as SGDLS and CDR2 as YYNGEE. Written as DNA, the CDR3 is TGTGCCAGCAGCCCCCGAGCTTGGGGGAGCGGGGGGGCTCGGGAGCAGTTCTTC. Its protein is CASSPRAWGSGGAREQFF.

Turning to this clonotype: Since a much larger clone is just one base distant, this may be a read error. This chain joins TRBV12-3 or TRBV12-4 and TRBJ2-7; the D is unclear. Deletions cut 1 base from V and 9 bases from J, with 19 bases between. This CDR3 region has 15 residues. CDR3 residues: CASSLVLGLSNGQYF. The CDR3 DNA is TGTGCCAGCAGTTTAGTTCTCGGGCTCTCCAACGGGCAGTACTTC.

This clonotype has a count of ten or more. V is TRBV7-9 and J is TRBJ2-7, with D perhaps TRBD2 (6 bases). Deletions cut 0 bases from V and 2 bases from J, with 11 bases between. This CDR3 is built from 15 residues. Germline-derived CDR1 and CDR2 are SEHNR and FQNEAQ (reference sequence). This chain's CDR3 is CASSLAGRGTYEQYF. Here the CDR3 DNA reads TGTGCCAGCAGCTTAGCAGGGCGGGGAACCTACGAGCAGTACTTC. Filled out from reference TRBV7-9 and TRBJ2-7, the complete variable domain reads DTGVSQNPRHKITKRGQNVTFRCDPISEHNRLYWYRQTLGQGPEFLTYFQNEAQLEKSRLLSDRFSAERPKGSFSTLEIQRTEQGDSAMYLCASSLAGRGTYEQYFGPGTRLTVT.

The table lists this clonotype with many counts. This chain links TRBV5-6 with TRBJ1-1, with 9 nucleotides matching TRBD1. Looked up from germline, CDR1 is SGHDT and CDR2 is YYEEEE. V lost 1 base and J lost 5; bases outside the gene matches: 6. The CDR3 is 15 residues long. The CDR3 region is CASSLPGTGRTEAFF. DNA of the CDR3: TGTGCCAGCAGCTTGCCTGGGACAGGGAGGACTGAAGCTTTCTTT.

This clonotype was observed at least ten times. The chain carries TRBV20-1 and TRBJ2-7; 7 positions match TRBD2. Losses at the gene ends were 5 bases for V and 5 bases for J; bases not matched to a gene: 12. CDR1 DFQATT and CDR2 SNEGSKA come from the germline V gene (reference sequence). The CDR3 is 14 residues long. The chain's CDR3 is CSAYLGAGSHEQYF. The CDR3 nucleotides read TGCAGTGCTTACCTAGGAGCGGGGAGCCACGAGCAGTACTTC.

This clonotype was counted once. This chain joins TRBV10-3 and TRBJ2-1; 12 bases align to TRBD2. The ends lost 11 bases at V and 10 bases at J; junction bases unmatched: 18. CDR3 length: 16 residues. Per germline, CDR1 ENHRY and CDR2 SYGVKD. This CDR3 reads CAAMAASGRAGSEQFF. The CDR3 DNA reads as TGTGCCGCCATGGCGGCTAGCGGGAGGGCCGGTTCCGAGCAGTTCTTC.

This clonotype has more than one count but fewer than ten. Mismatch with germline at one junction end may stem from a read error. This CDR3 is CASSGVPPQHF. CDR3 DNA sequence: TGTGCAAGCAGTGGAGTTCCGCCCCAGCATTTT. The J gene is TRBJ1-5, the V gene TRBV28; D ambiguous. The CDR3 sequence is 11 residues long. CDR1 MDHEN and CDR2 SYDVKM come from the germline V gene. Full variable domain (rest looked up from reference TRBV28 and TRBJ1-5): DVKVTQSSRYLVKRTGEKVFLECVQDMDHENMFWYRQDPGLGLRLIYFSYDVKMKEKGDIPEGYSVSREKKERFSLILESASTNQTSMYLCASSGVPPQHFGDGTRLSIL.

This sequence joins TRBV20-1 and TRBJ1-5, with D perhaps matching TRBD1 (5 bases). CDR1 and CDR2 from the germline V gene are DFQATT and SNEGSKA (reference sequence). CDR3 length: 14 residues. V was cut by 5 bases and J by 3 bases, with 14 bases left in between. DNA of the CDR3: TGCAGTGCTTCGGGACGGCTGGACAATCAGCCCCAGCATTTT. It encodes CSASGRLDNQPQHF.

There are a few counts of this clonotype. The chain couples TRBV7-9 to TRBJ2-7; possibly TRBD1 for D (8 bases). This CDR3 is built from 16 residues. The germline V and J ends were trimmed by 5 bases and 0 bases, with 17 bases remaining between them. In germline, CDR1 is SEHNR, CDR2 FQNEAQ (reference sequence). The DNA of the CDR3 is TGTGCCAGCAGCCAGGGGAGGGACAGGTCCTCCTACGAGCAGTACTTC. Protein sequence: CASSQGRDRSSYEQYF.

This clonotype occurred many times. The chain joins TRBV6-6 to TRBJ2-3; 8 bases match TRBD2. Germline V lookup: CDR1 MNHNY, CDR2 SVGAGI (reference sequence). The CDR3 consists of 15 residues. V lost 2 bases, J lost 1 base, and 2 bases stayed unmatched. As DNA, the CDR3 is TGTGCCAGCAGTTACAGTAGCGGGGGCACAGATACGCAGTATTTT. Residues: CASSYSSGGTDTQYF.

This clonotype was counted only a few times. CDR3 residues: CASKDGGNYGYTF. The CDR3 DNA follows: TGTGCCAGTAAGGATGGGGGTAACTATGGCTACACCTTC. The chain employs TRBV19 and TRBJ1-2; a weak D match, TRBD1 (5 bases). V gave up 7 bases and J gave up 1 base, with 10 bases separating them. This CDR3 is built from 13 residues. Looked up from germline, CDR1 is LNHDA and CDR2 is SQIVND (reference sequence). The entire variable domain, with the rest obtained from reference TRBV19 and TRBJ1-2, is as follows: DGGITQSPKYLFRKEGQNVTLSCEQNLNHDAMYWYRQDPGQGLRLIYYSQIVNDFQKGDIAEGYSVSREKKESFPLTVTSAQKNPTAFYLCASKDGGNYGYTFGSGTRLTVV.

CDR3 sequence reads: CASSYGRGRNNSPLHF. The CDR3 DNA reads TGTGCCAGCAGTTACGGCAGGGGCAGAAATAATTCACCCCTCCACTTT. This rearrangement joins TRBV6-2 or TRBV6-3 to TRBJ1-6, with D possibly being TRBD1 (6 bases). The CDR3 is 16 amino acids. Germline-derived CDR1 and CDR2 are MNHEY and SVGEGT. Trimming removed 2 bases at V and 5 bases at J, with 13 bases between.

The chain combines TRBV20-1 with TRBJ2-1; 10 bases fit TRBD2. Germline V gene lookup returns CDR1 DFQATT and CDR2 SNEGSKA (reference sequence). The CDR3 covers 15 residues. The trim removed 5 bases at V and 5 bases at J, leaving 9 bases unmatched. The CDR3 DNA reads TGCAGTGCTCCTTTTGCTAGCGGGGGCCACAATGAGCAGTTCTTC. This sequence encodes CSAPFASGGHNEQFF.

This clonotype was seen many times. The chain links TRBV20-1 to TRBJ2-3; a weak D match, TRBD2 (6 bases). The CDR3 is 14 residues long. The germline V gene has CDR1 DFQATT and CDR2 SNEGSKA (reference sequence). Trimming took 5 bases from V and 6 from J, leaving 18 bases between them. The CDR3 nucleotides are TGCAGTGCTCCTCTGGCGGGACTCCCTGATACGCAGTATTTT. Translating gives CSAPLAGLPDTQYF.

The table lists this clonotype with a few counts. J is TRBJ2-2 and V is TRBV4-1, with 8 nucleotides matching TRBD1. The CDR3 extends over 17 amino acids. Per the germline V gene, CDR1 is MGHRA and CDR2 is YSYEKL. The junction had 7 bases not matched to a gene; V was cut back by 0 bases and J by 4 bases. The CDR3 sequence is CASSQDLGTGVTGELFF. As DNA, the CDR3 is TGCGCCAGCAGCCAAGATCTAGGGACAGGAGTCACCGGGGAGCTGTTTTTT.

V and J are TRBV6-2 or TRBV6-3 and TRBJ1-1; TRBD1 agrees at 7 bases. CDR3 length: 12 residues. Germline CDR1 is MNHEY and CDR2 is SVGEGT. V lost 6 bases and J lost 7; bases outside the gene matches: 5. CDR3 residues: CASSMDRFEAFF. CDR3 DNA: TGTGCCAGCAGCATGGACAGGTTTGAAGCTTTCTTT.

This clonotype was seen at least ten times. The chain links TRBV30 to TRBJ2-3; TRBD2 aligns across 8 bases. The CDR3 totals 13 residues. V lost 2 bases and J lost 4; bases outside the gene matches: 2. CDR1 is GTSNPN, CDR2 SVGIG, per germline (reference sequence). CDR3 residues: CAWSLAGPDTQYF. CDR3 DNA: TGTGCCTGGAGTCTAGCGGGCCCAGATACGCAGTATTTT.

The table lists this clonotype with many counts. The V gene is TRBV27, the J gene TRBJ2-3; TRBD2 matches 8 bases. V shed 5 bases and J 0 bases; nucleotides not matched to a gene: 7. CDR3 length: 16 amino acids. Germline CDR1 is MNHEY and CDR2 is SMNVEV (reference sequence). In nucleotides, the CDR3 is TGTGCCAGCAGTCAAGAACTAGCGGATAGCACAGATACGCAGTATTTT. This encodes CASSQELADSTDTQYF.

This clonotype showed up many times. This sequence joins TRBV20-1 and TRBJ2-7, with D possibly matching TRBD1 (6 bases). CDR1 and CDR2 (germline): DFQATT, SNEGSKA (reference sequence). The germline V and J ends were trimmed by 5 bases and 0 bases, with 11 bases remaining between them. This CDR3 region has 13 residues. CDR3 sequence: CSAGTPVSYEQYF. DNA for the CDR3: TGCAGTGCTGGGACACCCGTCTCCTACGAGCAGTACTTC.

This clonotype was picked up many times. The CDR3 DNA sequence: TGTGCCAGCAGTTACTCCGTCAGGAGCTATGGCTACACCTTC. Translating it yields CASSYSVRSYGYTF. V is TRBV6-6 and J is TRBJ1-2; the D is unclear. The CDR3 is 14 residues long. The V and J ends lost 0 bases and 4 bases respectively, with 9 bases between them. CDR1 MNHNY and CDR2 SVGAGI come from the germline V gene (reference sequence).

This clonotype was seen at least ten times. This sequence joins TRBV12-3 or TRBV12-4 and TRBJ2-7, with D perhaps assigned TRBD1 or TRBD2 (6 bases each). Trimming left V 3 bases short and J 6 bases short, with 15 bases between. The CDR3 spans 14 residues. This chain's CDR3 is CASSFSGAAGEQYF. The DNA of the CDR3 is TGTGCCAGCAGTTTCTCGGGGGCTGCTGGCGAGCAGTACTTC.

This chain links TRBV7-3 with TRBJ1-2, with D perhaps matching TRBD1 (6 bases). CDR3 length: 14 residues. Germline values: CDR1 SGHTA, CDR2 FQGTGA. V dropped 6 bases and J dropped 4 bases, with 15 bases sitting between them. For the CDR3, the DNA is TGTGCCAGCAGGGACCCCGGGACAACCTATGGCTACACCTTC. It specifies CASRDPGTTYGYTF.

As regards this clonotype: Compared with germline, one end of the junction differs, possibly owing to a read error. This chain joins TRBV15 and TRBJ1-4; tentatively, D is TRBD1 (5 bases). The CDR3 is 16 amino acids. CDR1 and CDR2 from the germline V gene are LNHNV and YYDKDF (reference sequence). The CDR3 nucleotides read TGTGCCACCAGCAGAGTCGGTGGCAGGGTCTTTGAAAACCTGTTTTTT. It encodes CATSRVGGRVFENLFF.